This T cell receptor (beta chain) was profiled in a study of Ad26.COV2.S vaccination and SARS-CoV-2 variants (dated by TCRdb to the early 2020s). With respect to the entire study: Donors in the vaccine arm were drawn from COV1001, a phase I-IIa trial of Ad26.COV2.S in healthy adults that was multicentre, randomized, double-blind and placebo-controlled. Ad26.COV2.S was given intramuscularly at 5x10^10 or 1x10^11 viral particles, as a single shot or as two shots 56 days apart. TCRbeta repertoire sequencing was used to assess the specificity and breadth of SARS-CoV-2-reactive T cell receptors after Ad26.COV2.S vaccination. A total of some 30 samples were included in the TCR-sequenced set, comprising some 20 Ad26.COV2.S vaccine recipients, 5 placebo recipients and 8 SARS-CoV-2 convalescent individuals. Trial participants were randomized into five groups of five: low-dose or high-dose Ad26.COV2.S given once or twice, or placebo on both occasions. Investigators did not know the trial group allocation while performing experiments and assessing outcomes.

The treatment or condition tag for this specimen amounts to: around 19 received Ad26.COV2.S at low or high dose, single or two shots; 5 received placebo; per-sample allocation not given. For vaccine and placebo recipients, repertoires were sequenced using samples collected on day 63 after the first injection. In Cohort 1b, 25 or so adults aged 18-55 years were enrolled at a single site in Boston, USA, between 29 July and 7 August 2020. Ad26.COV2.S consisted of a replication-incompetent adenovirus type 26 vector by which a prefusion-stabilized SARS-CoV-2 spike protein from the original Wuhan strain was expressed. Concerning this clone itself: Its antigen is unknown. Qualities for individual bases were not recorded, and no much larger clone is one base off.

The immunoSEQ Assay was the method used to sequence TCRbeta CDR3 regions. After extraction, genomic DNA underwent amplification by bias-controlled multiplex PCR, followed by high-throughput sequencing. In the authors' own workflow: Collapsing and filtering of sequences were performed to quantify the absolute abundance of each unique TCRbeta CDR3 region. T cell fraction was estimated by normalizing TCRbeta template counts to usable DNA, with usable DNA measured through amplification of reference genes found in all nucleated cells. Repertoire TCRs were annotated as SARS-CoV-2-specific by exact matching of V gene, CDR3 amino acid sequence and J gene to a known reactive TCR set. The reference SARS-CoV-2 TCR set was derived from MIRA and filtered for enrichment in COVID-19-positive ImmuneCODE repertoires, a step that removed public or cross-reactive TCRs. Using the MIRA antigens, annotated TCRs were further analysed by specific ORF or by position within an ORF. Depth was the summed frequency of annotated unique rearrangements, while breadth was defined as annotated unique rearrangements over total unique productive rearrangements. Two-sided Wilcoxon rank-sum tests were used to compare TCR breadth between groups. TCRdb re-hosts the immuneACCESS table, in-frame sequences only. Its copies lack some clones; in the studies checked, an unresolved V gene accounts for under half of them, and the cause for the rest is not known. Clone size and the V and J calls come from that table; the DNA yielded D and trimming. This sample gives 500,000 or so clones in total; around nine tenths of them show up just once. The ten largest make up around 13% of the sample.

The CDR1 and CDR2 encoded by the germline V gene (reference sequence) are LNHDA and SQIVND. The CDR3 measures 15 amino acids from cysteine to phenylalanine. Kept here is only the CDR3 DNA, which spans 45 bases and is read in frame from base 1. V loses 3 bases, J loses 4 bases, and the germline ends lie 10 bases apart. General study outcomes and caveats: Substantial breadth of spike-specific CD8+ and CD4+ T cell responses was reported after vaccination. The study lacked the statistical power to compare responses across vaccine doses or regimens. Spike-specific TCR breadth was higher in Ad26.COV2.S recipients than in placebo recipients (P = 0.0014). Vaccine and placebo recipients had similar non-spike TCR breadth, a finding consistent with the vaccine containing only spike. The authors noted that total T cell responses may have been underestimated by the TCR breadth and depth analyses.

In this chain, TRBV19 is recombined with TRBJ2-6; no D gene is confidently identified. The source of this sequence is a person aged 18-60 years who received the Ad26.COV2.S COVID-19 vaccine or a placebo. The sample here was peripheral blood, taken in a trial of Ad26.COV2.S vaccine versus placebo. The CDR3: CASSMPPDGANVLTF. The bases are TGTGCCAGTAGTATGCCCCCCGACGGGGCCAACGTCCTGACTTTC.